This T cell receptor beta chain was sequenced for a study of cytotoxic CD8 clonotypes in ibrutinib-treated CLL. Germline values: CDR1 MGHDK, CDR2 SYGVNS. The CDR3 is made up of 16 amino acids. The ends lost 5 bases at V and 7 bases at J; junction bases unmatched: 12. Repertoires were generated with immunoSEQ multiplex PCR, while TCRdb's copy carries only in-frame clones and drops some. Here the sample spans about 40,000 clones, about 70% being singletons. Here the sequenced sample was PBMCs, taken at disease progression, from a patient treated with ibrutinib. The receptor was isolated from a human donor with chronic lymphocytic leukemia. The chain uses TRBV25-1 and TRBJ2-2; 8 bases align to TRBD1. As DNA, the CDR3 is TGTGCCAGCAGTCGTATAGGGACAGGATCGCACGGGGAGCTGTTTTTT. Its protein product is CASSRIGTGSHGELFF.